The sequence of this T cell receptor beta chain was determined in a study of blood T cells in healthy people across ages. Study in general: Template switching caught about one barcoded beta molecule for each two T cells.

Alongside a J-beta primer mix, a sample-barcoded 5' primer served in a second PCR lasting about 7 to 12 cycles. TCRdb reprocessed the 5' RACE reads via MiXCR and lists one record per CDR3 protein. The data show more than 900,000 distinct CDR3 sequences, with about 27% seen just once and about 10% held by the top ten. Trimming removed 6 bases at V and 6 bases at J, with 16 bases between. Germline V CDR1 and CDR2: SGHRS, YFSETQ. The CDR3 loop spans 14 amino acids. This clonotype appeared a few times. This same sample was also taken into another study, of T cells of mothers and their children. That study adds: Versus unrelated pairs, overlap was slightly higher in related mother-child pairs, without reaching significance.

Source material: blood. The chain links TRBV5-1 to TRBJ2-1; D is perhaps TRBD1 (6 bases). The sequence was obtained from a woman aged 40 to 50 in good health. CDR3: CASKGLIGGNEQFF. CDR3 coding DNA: TGCGCCAGCAAGGGGCTGATAGGGGGCAATGAGCAGTTCTTC.